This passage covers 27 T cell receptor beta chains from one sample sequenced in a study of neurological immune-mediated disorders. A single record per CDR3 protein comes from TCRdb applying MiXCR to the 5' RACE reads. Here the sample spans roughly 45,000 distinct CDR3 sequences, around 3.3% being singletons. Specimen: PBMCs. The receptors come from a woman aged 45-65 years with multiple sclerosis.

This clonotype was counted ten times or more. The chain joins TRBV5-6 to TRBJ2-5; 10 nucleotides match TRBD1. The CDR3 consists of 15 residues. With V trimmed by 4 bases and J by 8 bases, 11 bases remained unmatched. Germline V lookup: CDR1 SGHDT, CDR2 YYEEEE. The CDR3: CASSHSRDRGVTQYF. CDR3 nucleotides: TGTGCCAGCAGCCATAGCCGGGACAGGGGAGTTACCCAGTACTTC.

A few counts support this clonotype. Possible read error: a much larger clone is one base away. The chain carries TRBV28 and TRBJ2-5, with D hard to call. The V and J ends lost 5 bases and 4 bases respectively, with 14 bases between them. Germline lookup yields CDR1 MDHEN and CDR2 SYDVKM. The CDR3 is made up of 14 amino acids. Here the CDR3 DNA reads TGTGCCAGCAGTAAAAGAAAGGGTGGAGAGACCCAGTACTTC. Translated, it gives CASSKRKGGETQYF.

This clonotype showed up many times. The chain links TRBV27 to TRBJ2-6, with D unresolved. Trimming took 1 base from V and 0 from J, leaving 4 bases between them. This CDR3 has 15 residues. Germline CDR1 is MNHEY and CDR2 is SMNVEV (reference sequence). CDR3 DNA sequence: TGTGCCAGCAGTTTATGGGACTCTGGGGCCAACGTCCTGACTTTC. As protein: CASSLWDSGANVLTF.

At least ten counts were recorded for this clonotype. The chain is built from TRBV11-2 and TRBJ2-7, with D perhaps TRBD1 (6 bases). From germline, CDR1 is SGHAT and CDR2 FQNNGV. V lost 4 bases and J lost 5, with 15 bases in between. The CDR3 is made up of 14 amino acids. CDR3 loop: CASSSPRRGHEQYF. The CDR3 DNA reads TGTGCCAGCAGCTCCCCACGCAGGGGCCACGAGCAGTACTTC. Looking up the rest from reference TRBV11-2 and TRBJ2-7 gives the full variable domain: EAGVAQSPRYKIIEKRQSVAFWCNPISGHATLYWYQQILGQGPKLLIQFQNNGVVDDSQLPKDRFSAERLKGVDSTLKIQPAKLEDSAVYLCASSSPRRGHEQYFGPGTRLTVT.

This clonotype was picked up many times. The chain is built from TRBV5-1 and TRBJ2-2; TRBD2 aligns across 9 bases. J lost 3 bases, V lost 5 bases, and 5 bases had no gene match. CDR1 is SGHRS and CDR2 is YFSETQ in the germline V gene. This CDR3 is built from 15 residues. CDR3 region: CASSLSGRHTGELFF. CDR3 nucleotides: TGCGCCAGCAGTCTTAGCGGGAGACACACCGGGGAGCTGTTTTTT.

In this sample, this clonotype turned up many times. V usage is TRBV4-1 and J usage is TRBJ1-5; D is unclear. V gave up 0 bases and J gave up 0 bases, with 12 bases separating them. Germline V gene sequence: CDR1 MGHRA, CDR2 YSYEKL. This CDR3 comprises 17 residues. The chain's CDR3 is CASSQDEGKRSNQPQHF. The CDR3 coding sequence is TGCGCCAGCAGCCAAGATGAGGGAAAGCGTAGCAATCAGCCCCAGCATTTT.

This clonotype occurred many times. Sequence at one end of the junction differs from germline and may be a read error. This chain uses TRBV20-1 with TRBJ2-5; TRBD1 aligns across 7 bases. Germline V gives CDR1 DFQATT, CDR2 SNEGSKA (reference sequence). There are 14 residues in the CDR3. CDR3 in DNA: TGCAGTGCCAGAGCCGGGACAGAGCAAGAGACCCAGTACTTC. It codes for CSARAGTEQETQYF.

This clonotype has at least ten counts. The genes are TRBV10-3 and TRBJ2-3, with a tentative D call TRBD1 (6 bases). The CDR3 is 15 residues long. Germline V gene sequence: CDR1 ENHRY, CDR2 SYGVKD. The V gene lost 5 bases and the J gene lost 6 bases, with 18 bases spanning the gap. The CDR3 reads CAISNVVAGADTQYF. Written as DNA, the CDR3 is TGTGCCATCAGTAACGTGGTTGCAGGGGCGGATACGCAGTATTTT.

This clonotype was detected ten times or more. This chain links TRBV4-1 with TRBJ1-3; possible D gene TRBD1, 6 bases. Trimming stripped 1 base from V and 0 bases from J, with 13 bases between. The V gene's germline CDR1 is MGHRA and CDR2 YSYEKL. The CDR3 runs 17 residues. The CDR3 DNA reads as TGCGCCAGCAGCCAAGGCGGCAGGGGAAGCTCTGGAAACACCATATATTTT. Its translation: CASSQGGRGSSGNTIYF.

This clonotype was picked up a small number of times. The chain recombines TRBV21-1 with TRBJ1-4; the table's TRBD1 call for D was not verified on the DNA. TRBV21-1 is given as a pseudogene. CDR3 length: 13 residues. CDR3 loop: CASSTHTRGRLFF. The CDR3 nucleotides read TGTGCCAGCAGCACTCACACTCGGGGACGGCTGTTTTTT.

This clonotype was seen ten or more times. The CDR3 is CASSQGLAGASVRGTQYF. The CDR3 bases are TGCGCCAGCAGCCAGGGACTAGCGGGGGCTTCGGTTCGTGGGACCCAGTACTTC. The V and J genes are TRBV5-1 and TRBJ2-5; the match to TRBD2 covers 14 bases. The CDR3 covers 18 residues. V lost 4 bases and J lost 7; bases outside the gene matches: 15. Germline-derived CDR1 and CDR2 are SGHRS and YFSETQ.

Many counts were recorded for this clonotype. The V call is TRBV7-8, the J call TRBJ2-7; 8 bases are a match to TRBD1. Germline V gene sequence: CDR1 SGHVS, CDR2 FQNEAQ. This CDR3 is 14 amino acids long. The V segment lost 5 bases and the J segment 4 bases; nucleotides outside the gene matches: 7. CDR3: CASSIGQGGYEQYF. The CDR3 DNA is TGTGCCAGCAGCATCGGACAGGGTGGTTACGAGCAGTACTTC. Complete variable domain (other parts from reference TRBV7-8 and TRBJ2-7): GAGVSQSPRYKVAKRGQDVALRCDPISGHVSLFWYQQALGQGPEFLTYFQNEAQLDKSGLPSDRFFAERPEGSVSTLKIQRTQQEDSAVYLCASSIGQGGYEQYFGPGTRLTVT.

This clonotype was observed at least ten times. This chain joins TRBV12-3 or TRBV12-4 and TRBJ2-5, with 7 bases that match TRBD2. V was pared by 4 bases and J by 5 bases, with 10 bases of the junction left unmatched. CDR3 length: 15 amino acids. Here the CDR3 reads CASSSRLAGTETQYF. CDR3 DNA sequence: TGTGCCAGCAGTTCCCGACTAGCCGGGACGGAGACCCAGTACTTC.

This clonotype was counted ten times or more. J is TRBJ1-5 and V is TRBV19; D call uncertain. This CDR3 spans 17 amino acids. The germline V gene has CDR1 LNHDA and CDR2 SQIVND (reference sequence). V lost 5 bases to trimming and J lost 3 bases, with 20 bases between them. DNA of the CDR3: TGTGCCAGTAGTCCTCTAAGAGGGTCTGAGGACAATCAGCCCCAGCATTTT. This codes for CASSPLRGSEDNQPQHF.

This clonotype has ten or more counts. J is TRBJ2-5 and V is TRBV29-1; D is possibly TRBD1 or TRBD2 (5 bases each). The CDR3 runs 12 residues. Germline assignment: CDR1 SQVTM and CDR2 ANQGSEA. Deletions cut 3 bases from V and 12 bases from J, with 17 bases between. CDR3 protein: CSVDTVGDGEYF. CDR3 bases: TGCAGCGTTGACACGGTGGGGGACGGAGAGTACTTC.

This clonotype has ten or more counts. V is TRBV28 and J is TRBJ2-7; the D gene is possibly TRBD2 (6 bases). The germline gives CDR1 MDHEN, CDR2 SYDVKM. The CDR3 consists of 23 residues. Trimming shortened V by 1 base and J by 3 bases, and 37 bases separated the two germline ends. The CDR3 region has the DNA TGTGCCAGCAGTTTATTGGCCCCCAGTGCGACTAGAACAGGCCCGCGGCGCTTCTACGAGCAGTACTTC. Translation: CASSLLAPSATRTGPRRFYEQYF.

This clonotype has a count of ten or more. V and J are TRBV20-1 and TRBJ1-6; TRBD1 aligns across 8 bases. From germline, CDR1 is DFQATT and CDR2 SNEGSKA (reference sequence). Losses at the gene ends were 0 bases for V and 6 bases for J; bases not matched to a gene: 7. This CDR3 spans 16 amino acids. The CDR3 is CSARDFQQGGNSPLHF. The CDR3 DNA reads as TGCAGTGCTAGAGATTTCCAACAGGGGGGTAATTCACCCCTCCACTTT.

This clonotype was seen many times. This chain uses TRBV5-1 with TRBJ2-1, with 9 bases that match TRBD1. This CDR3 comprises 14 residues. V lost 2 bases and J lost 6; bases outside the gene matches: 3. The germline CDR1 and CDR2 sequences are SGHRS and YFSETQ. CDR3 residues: CASSLGTGRNEQFF. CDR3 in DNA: TGCGCCAGCAGCTTAGGGACAGGGCGCAATGAGCAGTTCTTC.

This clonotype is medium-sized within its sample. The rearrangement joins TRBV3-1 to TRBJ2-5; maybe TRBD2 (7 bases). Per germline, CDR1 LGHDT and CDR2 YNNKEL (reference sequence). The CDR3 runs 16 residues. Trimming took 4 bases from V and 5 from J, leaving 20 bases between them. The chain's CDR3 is CASSPAGAGSRETQYF. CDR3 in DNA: TGTGCCAGCAGCCCCGCGGGGGCGGGGTCTAGGGAGACCCAGTACTTC.

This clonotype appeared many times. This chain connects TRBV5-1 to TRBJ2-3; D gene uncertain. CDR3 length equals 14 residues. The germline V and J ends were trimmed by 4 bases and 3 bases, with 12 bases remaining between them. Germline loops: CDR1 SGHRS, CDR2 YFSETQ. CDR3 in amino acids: CASSPDDRTDTQYF. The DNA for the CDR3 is TGCGCCAGCAGCCCGGACGATCGGACAGATACGCAGTATTTT.

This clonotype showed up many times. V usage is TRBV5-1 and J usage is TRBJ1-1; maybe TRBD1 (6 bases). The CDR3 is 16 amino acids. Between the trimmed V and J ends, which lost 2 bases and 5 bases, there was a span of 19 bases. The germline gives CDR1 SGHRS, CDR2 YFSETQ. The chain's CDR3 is CASSLGVTGRGTEAFF. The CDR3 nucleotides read TGCGCCAGCAGCTTAGGGGTAACAGGGCGAGGGACTGAAGCTTTCTTT.

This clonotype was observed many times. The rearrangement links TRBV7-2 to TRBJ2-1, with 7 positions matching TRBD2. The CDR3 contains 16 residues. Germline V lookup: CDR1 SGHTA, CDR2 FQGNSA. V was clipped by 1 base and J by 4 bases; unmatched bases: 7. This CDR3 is CASSLVGGSRYNEQFF. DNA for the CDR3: TGTGCCAGCAGCTTAGTAGGCGGGAGCCGATACAATGAGCAGTTCTTC. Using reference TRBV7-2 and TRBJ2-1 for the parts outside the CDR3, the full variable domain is GAGVSQSPSNKVTEKGKDVELRCDPISGHTALYWYRQSLGQGLEFLIYFQGNSAPDKSGLPSDRFSAERTGGSVSTLTIQRTQQEDSAVYLCASSLVGGSRYNEQFFGPGTRLTVL.

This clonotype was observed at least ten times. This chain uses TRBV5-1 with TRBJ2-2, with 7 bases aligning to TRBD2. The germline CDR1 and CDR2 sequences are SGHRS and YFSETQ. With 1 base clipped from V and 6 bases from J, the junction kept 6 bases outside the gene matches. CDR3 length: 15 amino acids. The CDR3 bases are TGCGCCAGCAGCTTGACGGGGGGTTACGCCGGGGAGCTGTTTTTT. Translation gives CASSLTGGYAGELFF.

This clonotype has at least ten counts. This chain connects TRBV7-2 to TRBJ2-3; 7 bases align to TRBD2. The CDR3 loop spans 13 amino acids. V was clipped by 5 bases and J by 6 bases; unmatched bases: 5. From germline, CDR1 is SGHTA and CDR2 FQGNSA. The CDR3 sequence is CASSLGLVDTQYF. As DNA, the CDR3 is TGTGCCAGCAGCCTTGGACTAGTCGATACGCAGTATTTT.

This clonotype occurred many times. For the CDR3, the DNA is TGTGCCAGCAGCTCGTATTCGGGGGGGCAGGGCACCTACGAGCAGTACTTC. Translated, it gives CASSSYSGGQGTYEQYF. This chain links TRBV12-3 or TRBV12-4 with TRBJ2-7, with TRBD2 matching 8 bases. V trimming: 6 bases; J trimming: 2 bases; junction bases outside the gene matches: 15. This CDR3 has 17 residues.

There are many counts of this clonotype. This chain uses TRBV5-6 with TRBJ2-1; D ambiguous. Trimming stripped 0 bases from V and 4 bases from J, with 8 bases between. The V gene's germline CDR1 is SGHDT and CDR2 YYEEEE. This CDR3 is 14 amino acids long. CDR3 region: CASSLVAEYNEQFF. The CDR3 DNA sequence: TGTGCCAGCAGCTTGGTTGCAGAGTACAATGAGCAGTTCTTC.

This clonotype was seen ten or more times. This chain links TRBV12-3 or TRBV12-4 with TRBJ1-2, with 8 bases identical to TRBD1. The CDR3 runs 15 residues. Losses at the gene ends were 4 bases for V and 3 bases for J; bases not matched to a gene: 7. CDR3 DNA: TGTGCCAGCAGTTCAGTAAGACAGGGGCACTATGGCTACACCTTC. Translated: CASSSVRQGHYGYTF.